Following are 18 T cell receptor beta chains from one sample sequenced in a study of blood T cell repertoires in COVID-19. Profiled with immunoSEQ multiplex PCR; TCRdb holds only in-frame clones, not every one. The data hold about 20,000 clones, with about 89% observed a single time. Specimen: peripheral blood. These receptors originate from a woman aged 55-70 years with active COVID-19.

The chain couples TRBV6-5 to TRBJ2-7, with D possibly being TRBD2 (6 bases). CDR1 and CDR2 from the germline V gene are MNHEY and SVGAGI. The germline V and J ends were trimmed by 2 bases and 0 bases, with 11 bases remaining between them. The CDR3 sequence is 15 residues long. CDR3 coding DNA: TGTGCCAGCAGTTACGATGGTAGCGGCTCCTACGAGCAGTACTTC. It is translated as CASSYDGSGSYEQYF.

On this clone itself: The junction departs from germline at one end; a sequencing error may be responsible. V gene TRBV18 combines with J gene TRBJ2-4, with D maybe TRBD2 (6 bases). Germline lookup yields CDR1 KGHSH and CDR2 LQKENI. This CDR3 has 15 amino acids. CDR3 region: CASSPPNGGKSIQYF. The CDR3 DNA is TGTGCCAGCTCACCACCGAACGGCGGGAAAAGCATTCAGTACTTC.

The genes are TRBV6-5 and TRBJ1-5; tentative D call: TRBD1 (6 bases). CDR3 size: 15 residues. With 6 bases removed from V and 0 bases from J, the gap between germline ends came to 12 bases. Germline CDR1 MNHEY, CDR2 SVGAGI. In nucleotides, the CDR3 is TGTGCCAGCAGACCGGGACATTATAGCAATCAGCCCCAGCATTTT. This codes for CASRPGHYSNQPQHF.

The chain employs TRBV13 and TRBJ1-6; possible D gene TRBD1, 5 bases. V lost 0 bases, J lost 4 bases, and 10 bases lay in between. Germline V lookup: CDR1 PRHDT, CDR2 FYEKMQ (reference sequence). This CDR3 region has 16 residues. CDR3 sequence (DNA): TGTGCCAGCAGCTTAGGCAGGGTTTTTTATAATTCACCCCTCCACTTT. It encodes CASSLGRVFYNSPLHF. The variable domain in full, with the rest retrieved from reference TRBV13 and TRBJ1-6, is AAGVIQSPRHLIKEKRETATLKCYPIPRHDTVYWYQQGPGQDPQFLISFYEKMQSDKGSIPDRFSAQQFSDYHSELNMSSLELGDSALYFCASSLGRVFYNSPLHFGNGTRLTVT.

This chain connects TRBV6-2 or TRBV6-3 to TRBJ2-3; D gene unclear. V was cut by 2 bases and J by 2 bases, with 11 bases left in between. Germline CDR1 is MNHEY and CDR2 is SVGEGT. The CDR3 spans 15 residues. DNA of the CDR3: TGTGCCAGCAGTTACGATGAGAGGAACACAGATACGCAGTATTTT. Its translation is CASSYDERNTDTQYF.

The V and J genes are TRBV29-1 and TRBJ1-2; possible D gene TRBD1, 6 bases. Looked up from germline, CDR1 is SQVTM and CDR2 is ANQGSEA. CDR3 size: 17 residues. Trimming took off 1 base at V and 8 bases at J, with 26 bases between the two ends. This CDR3 reads CSVEGPGTRGEVRGYTF. CDR3 nucleotide sequence: TGCAGCGTTGAAGGACCGGGGACACGGGGTGAAGTTAGGGGCTACACCTTC.

The CDR3 nucleotides read TGTGCCAGCAGCCCATTTAGGACAGGCGAAGAGACCCAGTACTTC. As protein: CASSPFRTGEETQYF. The V and J genes are TRBV5-4 and TRBJ2-5; 7 positions match TRBD1. The J segment lost 3 bases and the V segment lost 4 bases, leaving 9 bases of the junction unmatched. Per the germline V gene, CDR1 is SGHNT and CDR2 is YYREEE (reference sequence). This CDR3 spans 15 amino acids.

The V gene is TRBV18, the J gene TRBJ1-3; 7 bases are shared with TRBD1. The germline V gene has CDR1 KGHSH and CDR2 LQKENI. The CDR3 has 15 residues. The J segment lost 0 bases and the V segment lost 4 bases, leaving 3 bases of the junction unmatched. CDR3 sequence reads: CASSRDSSSGNTIYF. The CDR3 nucleotides are TGTGCCAGCTCACGGGACAGTTCCTCTGGAAACACCATATATTTT.

This clone has a handful of counts. The genes are TRBV3-1 (or the pseudogene TRBV3-2) and TRBJ1-1, with a weak D call TRBD1 (5 bases). Trimming left V 1 base short and J 4 bases short, with 10 bases between. The length of the CDR3 is 14 residues. CDR1 is LGHDT, CDR2 YNNKEL, per germline (reference sequence). CDR3 DNA: TGTGCCAGCAGCCAAGTGGAGGGGTCCACTGAAGCTTTCTTT. It translates to CASSQVEGSTEAFF.

The J gene is TRBJ2-1, the V gene TRBV5-6; no clear D. CDR1 and CDR2 (germline): SGHDT, YYEEEE. The V and J ends lost 1 base and 0 bases respectively, with 5 bases between them. The CDR3 runs to 14 residues. CDR3 loop: CASSLLSSYNEQFF. CDR3 nucleotide sequence: TGTGCCAGCAGCTTGCTCAGCTCCTACAATGAGCAGTTCTTC.

The chain combines TRBV6-6 with TRBJ2-3; TRBD2 aligns across 9 bases. V dropped 0 bases and J dropped 4; count of bases not matched to a gene: 5. The CDR3 is 16 residues long. The germline V gene encodes CDR1 MNHNY and CDR2 SVGAGI (reference sequence). Here the CDR3 reads CASSYSGGGAADTQYF. The DNA for the CDR3 is TGTGCCAGCAGTTACTCGGGCGGGGGGGCCGCAGATACGCAGTATTTT.

This chain connects TRBV5-8 to TRBJ1-5; D may be TRBD1 (5 bases). CDR3 length: 14 amino acids. V was shortened by 6 bases and J by 6 bases, with 16 bases between the two germline ends. Germline V gene data show CDR1 as SGHTS and CDR2 as YDEGEE. CDR3 DNA sequence: TGTGCCAGCACCTTAGCAGGGATCCGTCAGCCCCAGCATTTT. Translating it yields CASTLAGIRQPQHF.

CDR3 residues: CASSNRQGSQGEQFF. The CDR3 DNA sequence: TGTGCCAGCAGCAACCGACAGGGCTCTCAGGGTGAGCAGTTCTTC. The chain couples TRBV13 to TRBJ2-1, with TRBD1 identical over 7 bases. Germline assignment: CDR1 PRHDT and CDR2 FYEKMQ (reference sequence). V dropped 5 bases and J dropped 9; count of bases not matched to a gene: 13. This CDR3 spans 15 amino acids.

The V and J genes are TRBV7-9 and TRBJ2-7, with no clear D. This CDR3 is built from 12 residues. The V end lost 1 base, the J end lost 7 bases, and 8 bases lay between the germline ends. The germline gives CDR1 SEHNR, CDR2 FQNEAQ (reference sequence). In DNA form, the CDR3 reads TGTGCCAGCAGCTTAGGATCGGTGGAGCAGTACTTC. It yields the protein CASSLGSVEQYF.

J is TRBJ2-1 and V is TRBV19, with D uncertain. The ends were cut back, 3 bases at V and 0 bases at J, with 9 bases in the middle. This CDR3 has 15 residues. In germline, CDR1 is LNHDA, CDR2 SQIVND (reference sequence). The CDR3 region is CASSIVWSSYNEQFF. In DNA form, the CDR3 reads TGTGCCAGTAGTATCGTCTGGAGCTCCTACAATGAGCAGTTCTTC.

The V gene is TRBV3-1 (or the pseudogene TRBV3-2), the J gene TRBJ1-2; weak D call: TRBD1 (6 bases). CDR1 and CDR2 from the germline V gene are LGHDT and YNNKEL (reference sequence). V was shortened by 4 bases and J by 7 bases, with 16 bases between the two germline ends. CDR3 size: 14 residues. CDR3 nucleotide sequence: TGTGCCAGCAGCCCGACAGGAAAGTTTGGTGGCTACACCTTC. Translation gives CASSPTGKFGGYTF.

In this sample, this clone turned up a few times. The chain is built from TRBV7-8 and TRBJ2-3; TRBD2 agrees at 9 bases. The CDR3 length is 16 residues. Germline CDR1 reads SGHVS; CDR2 reads FQNEAQ. J was trimmed by 4 bases and V by 7 bases; bases with no gene match: 12. The CDR3, as DNA: TGTGCCAGCACCCCCCCGGCGGGGGGGAACTCAGATACGCAGTATTTT. It codes for CASTPPAGGNSDTQYF.

V is TRBV25-1 and J is TRBJ2-2; D is uncertain. Germline CDR1 reads MGHDK; CDR2 reads SYGVNS. V was cut by 2 bases and J by 6 bases, with 4 bases left in between. The CDR3 runs 12 residues. The CDR3 reads CASSETSGELFF. In DNA, the CDR3 is TGTGCCAGCAGTGAAACTTCCGGGGAGCTGTTTTTT.